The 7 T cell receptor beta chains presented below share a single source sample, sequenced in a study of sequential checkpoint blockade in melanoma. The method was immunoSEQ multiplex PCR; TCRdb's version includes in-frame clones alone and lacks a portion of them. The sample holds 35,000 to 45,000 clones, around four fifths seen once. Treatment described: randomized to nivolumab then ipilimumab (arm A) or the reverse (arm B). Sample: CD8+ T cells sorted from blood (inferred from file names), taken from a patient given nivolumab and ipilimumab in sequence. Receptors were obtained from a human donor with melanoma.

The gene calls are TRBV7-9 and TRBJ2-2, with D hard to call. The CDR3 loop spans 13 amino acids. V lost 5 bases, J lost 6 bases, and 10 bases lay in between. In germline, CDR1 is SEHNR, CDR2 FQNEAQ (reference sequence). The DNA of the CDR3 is TGTGCCAGCAGCAGCGAGTTATCCGGGGAGCTGTTTTTT. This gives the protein CASSSELSGELFF.

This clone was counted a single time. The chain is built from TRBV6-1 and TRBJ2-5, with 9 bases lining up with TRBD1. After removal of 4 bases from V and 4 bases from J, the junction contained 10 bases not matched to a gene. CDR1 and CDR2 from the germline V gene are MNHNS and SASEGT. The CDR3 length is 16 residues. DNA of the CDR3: TGTGCCAGCAGTGGGACCCGGGACAGGGATTTAGAGACCCAGTACTTC. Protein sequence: CASSGTRDRDLETQYF.

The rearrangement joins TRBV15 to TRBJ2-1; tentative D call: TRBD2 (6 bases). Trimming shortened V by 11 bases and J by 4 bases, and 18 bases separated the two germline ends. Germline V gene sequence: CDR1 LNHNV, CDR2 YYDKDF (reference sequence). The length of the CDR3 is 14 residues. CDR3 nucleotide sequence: TGTGCCGCCGGGAGCCCCTCGGGATACAATGAGCAGTTCTTC. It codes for CAAGSPSGYNEQFF.

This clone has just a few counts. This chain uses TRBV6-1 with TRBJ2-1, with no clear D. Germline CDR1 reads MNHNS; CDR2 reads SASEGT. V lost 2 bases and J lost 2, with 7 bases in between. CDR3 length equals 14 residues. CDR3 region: CASSESPAYNEQFF. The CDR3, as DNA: TGTGCCAGCAGTGAATCCCCCGCCTACAATGAGCAGTTCTTC.

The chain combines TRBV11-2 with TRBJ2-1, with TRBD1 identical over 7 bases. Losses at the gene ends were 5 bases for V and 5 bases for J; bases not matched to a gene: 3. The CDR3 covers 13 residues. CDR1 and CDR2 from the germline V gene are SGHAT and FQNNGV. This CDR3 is CASSQGTDNEQFF. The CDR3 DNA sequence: TGTGCCAGCAGCCAGGGGACAGACAATGAGCAGTTCTTC.

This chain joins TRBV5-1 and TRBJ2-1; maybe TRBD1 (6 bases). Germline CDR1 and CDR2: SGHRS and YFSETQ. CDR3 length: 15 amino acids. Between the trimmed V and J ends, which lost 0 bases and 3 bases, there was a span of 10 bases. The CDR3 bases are TGCGCCAGCAGCTTGGAGGCAGGGGTCTACAATGAGCAGTTCTTC. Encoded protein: CASSLEAGVYNEQFF.

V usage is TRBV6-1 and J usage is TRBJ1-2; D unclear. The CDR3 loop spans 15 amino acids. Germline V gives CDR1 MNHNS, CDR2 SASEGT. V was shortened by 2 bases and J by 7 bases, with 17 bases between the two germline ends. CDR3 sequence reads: CASSESIEGLGGYTF. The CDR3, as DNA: TGTGCCAGCAGTGAAAGCATTGAGGGTTTAGGTGGCTACACCTTC.